Sequencing of this T cell receptor (beta chain) was carried out in a study of CD8 T cells in ankylosing spondylitis. Study observations and caveats: With a CD8+ phenotype, disease-linked clones were relatively rare in peripheral blood. Seemingly distinctive of ankylosing spondylitis blood was a TCR beta motif formed by eight highly homologous variants.

Trimming took off 5 bases at V and 4 bases at J, with 18 bases between the two ends. Per the germline V gene, CDR1 is SEHNR and CDR2 is FQNEAQ (reference sequence). There are 16 residues in the CDR3. Researchers built TCR beta libraries using quantitative 5'-RACE with molecular barcodes. MiXCR, applied by TCRdb to the 5' RACE reads, yields one record per CDR3 protein. The table lists 150,000 to 250,000 distinct CDR3 sequences, 9.5% to 15% of them singletons. This clonotype was detected only a few times. The antigen is not known. The sequencing input was blood, either unsorted or a sorted T cell fraction (not recorded which). The chain carries TRBV7-9 and TRBJ2-1; weak D call: TRBD1 (6 bases). This clonotype originated in a male donor with ankylosing spondylitis or in good health (not recorded which). Written as DNA, the CDR3 is TGTGCCAGCAGCCCCGCTGGGACACCCTCGTACAATGAGCAGTTCTTC. It is translated as CASSPAGTPSYNEQFF.